The 31 T cell receptor beta chains given below trace back to one sample, sequenced in a study of OX40 agonist ivuxolimab in advanced cancers. Profiled with immunoSEQ multiplex PCR; TCRdb holds only in-frame clones, not every one. The repertoire consists of 85,000 to 95,000 clones, with 91% occurring once and the leading ten covering 2.6%. The sequencing here drew on CD4+ or CD8+ T cells sorted from blood, taken in a trial of the OX40 agonist ivuxolimab. These TCRs come from an adult with an advanced solid tumor such as melanoma, head and neck, liver or kidney cancer.

DNA of the CDR3: TGTGCCAGTAGTAACAGGGGGATTAATGAAAAACTGTTTTTT. This encodes CASSNRGINEKLFF. This chain connects TRBV19 to TRBJ1-4; TRBD1 matches 8 bases. CDR1 and CDR2 from the germline V gene are LNHDA and SQIVND (reference sequence). V lost 4 bases, J lost 4 bases, and 2 bases stayed unmatched. The length of the CDR3 is 14 residues.

This chain joins TRBV9 and TRBJ2-7, with D uncertain. V lost 0 bases and J 6 bases, leaving 16 bases between the germline ends. The CDR3 runs to 15 residues. Germline V CDR1 and CDR2: SGDLS, YYNGEE. CDR3 loop: CASSVAVLAPSEQYF. CDR3 nucleotide sequence: TGTGCCAGCAGCGTAGCTGTGTTAGCCCCCTCCGAGCAGTACTTC.

The rearrangement uses TRBV28 and TRBJ1-3; D is possibly TRBD1 (5 bases). Germline CDR1 and CDR2: MDHEN and SYDVKM. Between the trimmed V and J ends, which lost 4 bases and 1 base, there was a span of 17 bases. The CDR3 is 17 amino acids. In nucleotides, the CDR3 is TGTGCCAGCAGTTCCTCCCCAGTGAGGGGTTCTGGAAACACCATATATTTT. This sequence encodes CASSSSPVRGSGNTIYF.

As DNA, the CDR3 is TGTGCCAGCAGCTTTCCCGGGAGTGGCAACGAGCAGTACTTC. This sequence encodes CASSFPGSGNEQYF. The V call is TRBV5-4, the J call TRBJ2-7; tentative D call: TRBD2 (6 bases). V lost 2 bases to trimming and J lost 5 bases, with 14 bases between them. In germline, CDR1 is SGHNT, CDR2 YYREEE (reference sequence). The CDR3 has 14 residues.

This clone was picked up one time. The V gene is TRBV6-4, the J gene TRBJ2-2; D is undetermined. The germline gives CDR1 MRHNA, CDR2 SNTAGT. This CDR3 has 14 amino acids. V was pared by 5 bases and J by 0 bases, with 7 bases between. The CDR3 region is CASSSASNTGELFF. The DNA of the CDR3 is TGTGCCAGCAGTTCAGCCTCGAACACCGGGGAGCTGTTTTTT.

The rearrangement uses TRBV27 and TRBJ2-7, with TRBD1 identical over 12 bases. Looked up from germline, CDR1 is MNHEY and CDR2 is SMNVEV (reference sequence). V gave up 6 bases and J gave up 6 bases; unmatched junction bases: 15. The CDR3 runs 17 residues. CDR3: CASSSSFPGQGAGEQYF. The CDR3 nucleotides read TGTGCCAGCAGCTCATCTTTCCCGGGACAGGGGGCAGGCGAGCAGTACTTC.

The CDR3 DNA follows: TGTGCCAGCAGTCCCCTTAGGTACAACACTGAAGCTTTCTTT. It is translated as CASSPLRYNTEAFF. This rearrangement joins TRBV6-5 to TRBJ1-1; D remains unclear. Germline V gene data show CDR1 as MNHEY and CDR2 as SVGAGI. This CDR3 is built from 14 residues. Trimming shortened V by 5 bases and J by 2 bases, and 12 bases separated the two germline ends.

J is TRBJ1-4 and V is TRBV21-1; the listed D gene, TRBD1, was not tested against the DNA. TRBV21-1 is listed as a pseudogene. CDR3 length: 15 residues. This chain's CDR3 is CASSKRGQQNEKLFF. The CDR3 DNA sequence: TGTGCCAGCAGCAAAAGGGGACAGCAAAATGAAAAACTGTTTTTT.

This clone was seen just once. V is TRBV5-1 and J is TRBJ2-1, with TRBD2 matching over 7 bases. The CDR3 runs 15 residues. Per germline, CDR1 SGHRS and CDR2 YFSETQ. The V gene end was trimmed by 4 bases and the J gene end by 0 bases; junction bases not matched to a gene: 4. CDR3: CASSRSGNSYNEQFF. The CDR3 nucleotides read TGCGCCAGCAGCCGGAGCGGGAACTCCTACAATGAGCAGTTCTTC.

CDR3 region: CASGTSGNTIYF. In nucleotides, the CDR3 is TGCGCCAGCGGGACCTCTGGAAACACCATATATTTT. The chain carries TRBV5-1 and TRBJ1-3, with TRBD1 as a possible D gene (5 bases). This CDR3 has 12 amino acids. Trimming removed 7 bases at V and 0 bases at J, with 5 bases between. CDR1 and CDR2 from the germline V gene are SGHRS and YFSETQ.

Points on this clone: Distinct nucleotide sequences in the sample also encode this CDR3. This chain links TRBV7-3 with TRBJ2-7; 11 bases match TRBD2. Trimming cost V 5 bases and J 5 bases; bases outside gene matches: 5. Germline CDR1 reads SGHTA; CDR2 reads FQGTGA. This CDR3 is built from 14 residues. CDR3 bases: TGTGCCAGCAGCCCAATAGCGGGAGGGAACGAGCAGTACTTC. Protein: CASSPIAGGNEQYF.

The rearrangement joins TRBV11-3 to TRBJ1-1; tentatively, D is TRBD1 (6 bases). CDR1 is SGHNT, CDR2 YENEEA, per germline. There are 13 residues in the CDR3. V was trimmed by 6 bases and J by 1 base, leaving 9 bases between them. The CDR3 DNA is TGTGCCAGCAGGCAGACAGGGAACACTGAAGCTTTCTTT. Translation gives CASRQTGNTEAFF.

The rearrangement joins TRBV7-9 to TRBJ2-3; D ambiguous. CDR1 and CDR2 (germline): SEHNR, FQNEAQ (reference sequence). The CDR3 covers 12 residues. Trimming stripped 0 bases from V and 4 bases from J, with 2 bases between. The CDR3 loop is CASSLAPDTQYF. The DNA of the CDR3 is TGTGCCAGCAGCTTAGCCCCAGATACGCAGTATTTT.

The chain carries TRBV28 and TRBJ2-2; 12 bases line up with TRBD1. CDR1 is MDHEN and CDR2 is SYDVKM in the germline V gene. The V and J ends lost 8 bases and 6 bases, in that order; junction bases with no gene match: 7. CDR3 length: 15 residues. The CDR3 is CASRRDRGRAGELFF. The DNA for the CDR3 is TGTGCCAGCCGCCGGGACAGGGGGCGAGCCGGGGAGCTGTTTTTT.

The chain employs TRBV11-3 and TRBJ2-3, with 7 positions matching TRBD1. With 5 bases clipped from V and 0 bases from J, the junction kept 11 bases outside the gene matches. The CDR3 is 17 residues long. Germline V CDR1 and CDR2: SGHNT, YENEEA. The CDR3 sequence: CASSLRTLQGSTDTQYF. In DNA, the CDR3 is TGTGCCAGCAGCCTACGAACTCTACAGGGGAGCACAGATACGCAGTATTTT.

V usage is TRBV5-1 and J usage is TRBJ2-7; D not resolved. V was trimmed by 4 bases and J by 3 bases, leaving 8 bases between them. In germline, CDR1 is SGHRS, CDR2 YFSETQ. This CDR3 spans 12 amino acids. In nucleotides, the CDR3 is TGCGCCAGCAGCGGAGACAACTACGAGCAGTACTTC. Amino acids: CASSGDNYEQYF.

This chain connects TRBV29-1 to TRBJ2-1, with 7 bases that match TRBD2. Germline V gives CDR1 SQVTM, CDR2 ANQGSEA. V dropped 7 bases and J dropped 7; count of bases not matched to a gene: 7. The length of the CDR3 is 12 residues. In DNA, the CDR3 is TGCAGCGCGGGGGGTGGTGGGAATGAGCAGTTCTTC. As protein: CSAGGGGNEQFF.

The chain combines TRBV7-2 with TRBJ1-2, with D possibly being TRBD1 (6 bases). CDR1 is SGHTA, CDR2 FQGNSA, per germline. The CDR3 has 15 residues. V lost 6 bases, J lost 3 bases, and 17 bases lay in between. The CDR3 DNA sequence: TGTGCCAGCAGTTACTACAGGGTGTCGGACTATGGCTACACCTTC. Translating it yields CASSYYRVSDYGYTF.

The chain has TRBV2 and TRBJ2-5; 11 bases map to TRBD2. The CDR3 runs to 16 residues. Germline values: CDR1 SNHLY, CDR2 FYNNEI. Unmatched junction bases numbered 11, after V lost 6 bases and J lost 5 bases. The DNA of the CDR3 is TGTGCCAGCAGACGATTGACTAGCGGGAATCGGGAGACCCAGTACTTC. Translating it yields CASRRLTSGNRETQYF.

This rearrangement joins TRBV5-6 to TRBJ1-4, with 8 bases matching TRBD1. From germline, CDR1 is SGHDT and CDR2 YYEEEE. The length of the CDR3 is 14 residues. Losses at the gene ends were 1 base for V and 8 bases for J; bases not matched to a gene: 4. CDR3 coding DNA: TGTGCCAGCAGCTTGTCGGACAGGGTGGAAAAACTGTTTTTT. Encoded protein: CASSLSDRVEKLFF.

The chain uses TRBV9 and TRBJ2-5; 14 nucleotides line up with TRBD2. J gave up 4 bases and V 4 bases, and 12 bases lay outside the gene matches. Per germline, CDR1 SGDLS and CDR2 YYNGEE. This CDR3 contains 18 residues. This chain's CDR3 is CASSRGLAGGGGTETQYF. The CDR3 DNA sequence: TGTGCCAGCAGCCGTGGACTAGCGGGAGGAGGGGGAACAGAGACCCAGTACTTC. Based on the CDR3 plus reference TRBV9 and TRBJ2-5, the full variable domain is DSGVTQTPKHLITATGQRVTLRCSPRSGDLSVYWYQQSLDQGLQFLIQYYNGEERAKGNILERFSAQQFPDLHSELNLSSLELGDSALYFCASSRGLAGGGGTETQYFGPGTRLLVL.

This sequence joins TRBV10-3 and TRBJ2-5, with D unclear. Germline V gene sequence: CDR1 ENHRY, CDR2 SYGVKD. Trimming cost V 0 bases and J 5 bases, with 10 bases left between them. The CDR3 sequence is 14 residues long. The CDR3 is CAISESGTSETQYF. The CDR3 DNA reads TGTGCCATCAGTGAGTCTGGTACAAGCGAGACCCAGTACTTC.

The J gene is TRBJ2-1, the V gene TRBV6-5; 7 nucleotides line up with TRBD1. With 4 bases clipped from V and 5 bases from J, the junction kept 8 bases outside the gene matches. The CDR3 runs to 15 residues. CDR1 is MNHEY and CDR2 is SVGAGI in the germline V gene. CDR3 residues: CASSSGQDWDNEQFF. The CDR3 DNA reads as TGTGCCAGCAGTTCCGGACAGGACTGGGACAATGAGCAGTTCTTC.

Details on this clone: One end of the junction varies from germline; a read error may be responsible. The rearrangement joins TRBV7-7 to TRBJ2-1; TRBD1 might be the D (6 bases). The CDR3 contains 14 residues. Per germline, CDR1 SSHAT and CDR2 FNYEAQ (reference sequence). DNA of the CDR3: TGTGCTAGCAGCTTAAGTGGACAGAGGAATGAGCAGTTCTTC. Amino acid sequence: CASSLSGQRNEQFF. Looking up the rest from reference TRBV7-7 and TRBJ2-1 gives the full variable domain: GAGVSQSPRYKVTKRGQDVTLRCDPISSHATLYWYQQALGQGPEFLTYFNYEAQPDKSGLPSDRFSAERPEGSISTLTIQRTEQRDSAMYRCASSLSGQRNEQFFGPGTRLTVL.

The chain couples TRBV7-8 to TRBJ2-3, with a tentative D call TRBD2 (5 bases). CDR1 is SGHVS and CDR2 is FQNEAQ in the germline V gene. The CDR3 runs 14 residues. Trimming took 10 bases from V and 3 from J, leaving 17 bases between them. CDR3 sequence: CATQRRFRTDTQYF. In nucleotides, the CDR3 is TGTGCCACCCAGCGGCGTTTTAGGACAGATACGCAGTATTTT.

The chain links TRBV6-5 to TRBJ2-1; D gene uncertain. The germline V gene encodes CDR1 MNHEY and CDR2 SVGAGI. This CDR3 is 13 amino acids long. V lost 8 bases to trimming and J lost 6 bases, with 14 bases between them. CDR3 sequence reads: CASYGFRANEQFF. The CDR3 DNA sequence: TGTGCCAGCTATGGCTTTAGGGCCAATGAGCAGTTCTTC.

The chain recombines TRBV7-9 with TRBJ2-6; D call uncertain. The germline CDR1 and CDR2 sequences are SEHNR and FQNEAQ (reference sequence). Trimming cost V 6 bases and J 1 base, with 4 bases left between them. The length of the CDR3 is 13 residues. The CDR3 DNA follows: TGTGCCAGCAGTAGGTCTGGGGCCAACGTCCTGACTTTC. Protein product: CASSRSGANVLTF.

This rearrangement joins TRBV28 to TRBJ1-5; D is undetermined. This CDR3 has 15 amino acids. Trimming took 6 bases from V and 0 from J, leaving 12 bases between them. CDR1 and CDR2 (germline): MDHEN, SYDVKM. This CDR3 is CASRSPGVSNQPQHF. Written as DNA, the CDR3 is TGTGCCAGCAGATCCCCTGGGGTTAGCAATCAGCCCCAGCATTTT.

The chain recombines TRBV11-3 with TRBJ2-1; D is perhaps TRBD1 (6 bases). Per germline, CDR1 SGHNT and CDR2 YENEEA. The V gene lost 7 bases and the J gene lost 8 bases, with 15 bases spanning the gap. The CDR3 is 13 amino acids. The DNA for the CDR3 is TGTGCCAGCACTGGACAGTATTTCGATGAGCAGTTCTTC. Amino acids: CASTGQYFDEQFF. Using reference TRBV11-3 and TRBJ2-1 for the parts outside the CDR3, the full variable domain is EAGVVQSPRYKIIEKKQPVAFWCNPISGHNTLYWYLQNLGQGPELLIRYENEEAVDDSQLPKDRFSAERLKGVDSTLKIQPAELGDSAVYLCASTGQYFDEQFFGPGTRLTVL.

V is TRBV2 and J is TRBJ2-1; D ambiguous. Trimming pared 3 bases from V and 7 bases from J, leaving 16 bases between. CDR1 and CDR2 from the germline V gene are SNHLY and FYNNEI. CDR3 length: 15 amino acids. The CDR3 DNA reads as TGTGCCAGCAGTGAGGTCGCGGCTGGGATGAATGAGCAGTTCTTC. It is translated as CASSEVAAGMNEQFF.

The gene calls are TRBV7-9 and TRBJ2-7; D may be TRBD2 (7 bases). Trimming left V 5 bases short and J 2 bases short, with 22 bases between. CDR1 and CDR2 (germline): SEHNR, FQNEAQ (reference sequence). This CDR3 spans 17 amino acids. The CDR3, as DNA: TGTGCCAGCAGCCCTCGTGTCGGGGGCGGGAGAGCCTACGAGCAGTACTTC. Protein: CASSPRVGGGRAYEQYF.